In its sample, the clone carrying this TCR beta chain was seen once. This entry comes from a study of blood T cell repertoires in COVID-19. Overall study context: The analysed material was cDNA or gDNA that came from T cells, B-cell-depleted T cells, or PBMCs.

The authors' processing: Amplification from reference gene primers served as the basis for estimated nucleated cell counts. TCRdb's copy holds only in-frame clones and misses some; the assay was immunoSEQ multiplex PCR. For V, J and clone size, that table is used; D and trimming come from the DNA. Of 150,000 to 200,000 clones listed, about 88% are singletons. The V end was cut by 0 bases, the J end by 0 bases, with 6 bases between. The germline CDR1 and CDR2 sequences are SGHDT and YYEEEE. This CDR3 has 14 amino acids. This sequence originates from a woman aged 50 to 60 with COVID-19, enrolled during active disease. The V call is TRBV5-6, the J call TRBJ1-1, with D unresolved. Sequencing used peripheral blood. The CDR3 reads CASSLGSVNTEAFF. The CDR3 DNA is TGTGCCAGCAGCTTGGGTTCAGTGAACACTGAAGCTTTCTTT. The complete variable domain, with remaining parts taken from reference TRBV5-6 and TRBJ1-1, reads DAGVTQSPTHLIKTRGQQVTLRCSPKSGHDTVSWYQQALGQGPQFIFQYYEEEERQRGNFPDRFSGHQFPNYSSELNVNALLLGDSALYLCASSLGSVNTEAFFGQGTRLTVV.